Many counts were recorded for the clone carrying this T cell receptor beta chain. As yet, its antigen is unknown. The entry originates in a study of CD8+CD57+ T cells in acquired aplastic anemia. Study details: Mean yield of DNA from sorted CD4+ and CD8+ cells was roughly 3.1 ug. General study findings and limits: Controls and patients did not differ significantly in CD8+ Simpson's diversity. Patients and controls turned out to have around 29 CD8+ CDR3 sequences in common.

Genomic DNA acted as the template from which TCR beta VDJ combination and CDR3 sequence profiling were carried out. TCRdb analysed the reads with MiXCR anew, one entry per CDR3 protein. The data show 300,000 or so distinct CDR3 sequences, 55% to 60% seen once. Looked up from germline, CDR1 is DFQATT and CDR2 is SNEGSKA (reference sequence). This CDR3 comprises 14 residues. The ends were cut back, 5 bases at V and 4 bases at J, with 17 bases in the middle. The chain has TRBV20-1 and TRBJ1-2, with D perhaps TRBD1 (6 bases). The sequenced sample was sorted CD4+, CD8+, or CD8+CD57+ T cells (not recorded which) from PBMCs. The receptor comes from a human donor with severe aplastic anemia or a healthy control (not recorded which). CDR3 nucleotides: TGCAGTGCTCATGAACAGGGTCAAGGCTATGGCTACACCTTC. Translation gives CSAHEQGQGYGYTF.